Following are 13 T cell receptor beta chains from one sample sequenced in a study. MiXCR, run by TCRdb on the 5' RACE reads, gives a single entry per CDR3 protein. Of 35,000 to 50,000 distinct CDR3 sequences listed, roughly a fifth are singletons. Cells sorted as Tregs were CD4+, CD25+ and CD127-/low. What was sequenced was Tregs sorted from a lymph node. These receptors were collected from a female donor with breast cancer.

As to this clonotype: Germline and junction disagree at one end, which may indicate a read error. The chain uses TRBV27 and TRBJ2-3; 14 nucleotides align to TRBD2. CDR3 size: 17 residues. Germline CDR1 and CDR2: MNHEY and SMNVEV (reference sequence). The DNA for the CDR3 is TGTGCCAGCAGTGCTTTGACTAGCGGGAGGGCCGCAGACACGCAGTATTTT. This translates into CASSALTSGRAADTQYF.

Concerning this clonotype itself: A much larger clone is a single base away; this may be a read error. The chain recombines TRBV13 with TRBJ2-7; weak D call: TRBD2 (5 bases). In germline, CDR1 is PRHDT, CDR2 FYEKMQ (reference sequence). V lost 5 bases, J lost 2 bases, and 13 bases lay in between. The CDR3 spans 14 residues. The CDR3 coding sequence is TGTGCCAGCAGCGCAGGACTGTCCCCCTACGAGCAGTACTTC. Its protein product is CASSAGLSPYEQYF.

This clonotype appeared a few times. The chain recombines TRBV7-2 with TRBJ2-5; 7 nucleotides agree with TRBD2. The CDR3 spans 15 residues. V trimming: 1 base; J trimming: 2 bases; junction bases outside the gene matches: 4. CDR1 SGHTA and CDR2 FQGNSA come from the germline V gene. This CDR3 reads CASSLGSGRQETQYF. The DNA of the CDR3 is TGTGCCAGCAGCTTAGGTAGCGGGCGTCAAGAGACCCAGTACTTC.

Many counts were recorded for this clonotype. The chain is built from TRBV5-1 and TRBJ1-4; tentatively, D is TRBD1 (5 bases). The CDR3 has 14 residues. Germline CDR1 is SGHRS and CDR2 is YFSETQ. V shed 4 bases and J shed 4 bases, with 11 bases lying between them. The CDR3 DNA is TGCGCCAGCAGCCAAGGAGACAGTAATGAAAAACTGTTTTTT. Translation gives CASSQGDSNEKLFF.

This clonotype has more than one count but fewer than ten. The V gene is TRBV27, the J gene TRBJ2-7; no firm D call. Germline CDR1 is MNHEY and CDR2 is SMNVEV (reference sequence). The CDR3 extends over 13 amino acids. The V gene lost 5 bases and the J gene lost 3 bases, with 11 bases spanning the gap. The CDR3 bases are TGTGCCAGCAGTGACGGTGGCGGCTACGAGCAGTACTTC. This sequence encodes CASSDGGGYEQYF.

The chain has TRBV10-3 and TRBJ2-7, with 9 bases fitting TRBD2. Germline V lookup: CDR1 ENHRY, CDR2 SYGVKD. There are 14 residues in the CDR3. Losses at the gene ends were 3 bases for V and 5 bases for J; bases not matched to a gene: 5. CDR3 DNA: TGTGCCATCAGTGATGTAGCGGGAGCCAACGAGCAGTACTTC. Its translation: CAISDVAGANEQYF.

With regard to this clonotype: A much larger clone lies a single base off, so this may be a read error. J is TRBJ2-1 and V is TRBV4-3, with 11 positions matching TRBD2. Germline-derived CDR1 and CDR2 are LGHNA and YSLEER. The CDR3 sequence is 16 residues long. CDR3 residues: CASSGVAGGPLNGQFF. Here the CDR3 DNA reads TGCGCCAGCAGCGGGGTAGCGGGAGGGCCACTGAATGGGCAGTTCTTC.

The chain is built from TRBV18 and TRBJ2-7; possibly TRBD1 or TRBD2 for D (5 bases each). Trimming cost V 3 bases and J 2 bases, with 11 bases left between them. This CDR3 is 14 amino acids long. The V gene's germline CDR1 is KGHSH and CDR2 LQKENI. The CDR3 protein is CASSPRGETYEQYF. In DNA form, the CDR3 reads TGTGCCAGCTCACCGAGAGGGGAAACCTACGAGCAGTACTTC. Using reference TRBV18 and TRBJ2-7 for the parts outside the CDR3, the full variable domain is NAGVMQNPRHLVRRRGQEARLRCSPMKGHSHVYWYRQLPEEGLKFMVYLQKENIIDESGMPKERFSAEFPKEGPSILRIQQVVRGDSAAYFCASSPRGETYEQYFGPGTRLTVT.

For this clonotype: Germline and junction disagree at one end, which may indicate a read error. This chain uses TRBV4-2 with TRBJ1-1; a weak D match, TRBD1 (5 bases). In germline, CDR1 is LGHNA, CDR2 YNFKEQ. CDR3 length equals 15 residues. For the CDR3, the DNA is TGTGCCAGCAGCCAAGATTGGGGGTCGCTCTTCGGGGCTTCCTTT. Its protein is CASSQDWGSLFGASF.

There are many counts of this clonotype. The chain combines TRBV19 with TRBJ1-2; TRBD1 might be the D (5 bases). The germline V gene has CDR1 LNHDA and CDR2 SQIVND (reference sequence). Trimming removed 6 bases at V and 4 bases at J, with 9 bases between. The CDR3 runs 12 residues. The chain's CDR3 is CASSQGVYGYTF. As DNA, the CDR3 is TGTGCCAGTAGCCAGGGTGTCTATGGCTACACCTTC.

The chain carries TRBV19 and TRBJ2-1, with 16 bases aligning to TRBD2. V was pared by 3 bases and J by 12 bases, with 2 bases of the junction left unmatched. This CDR3 spans 14 amino acids. Germline loops: CDR1 LNHDA, CDR2 SQIVND (reference sequence). The CDR3 nucleotides are TGTGCCAGTAGTATGGGACTAGCGGGAGGGGGGCAGTTCTTC. Translated: CASSMGLAGGGQFF.

This clonotype appeared many times. The gene calls are TRBV15 and TRBJ2-1; weak D call: TRBD1 (6 bases). From germline, CDR1 is LNHNV and CDR2 YYDKDF (reference sequence). The V gene lost 7 bases and the J gene lost 2 bases, with 9 bases spanning the gap. The CDR3 has 13 amino acids. The CDR3 coding sequence is TGTGCCACCAAACAGGGCCCCTACAATGAGCAGTTCTTC. Translation gives CATKQGPYNEQFF.

This clonotype showed up many times. DNA for the CDR3: TGTGCCAGCAGGGTCGGGGGGGGCACAGATACGCAGTATTTT. Protein product: CASRVGGGTDTQYF. The J gene is TRBJ2-3, the V gene TRBV27; 8 bases are a match to TRBD2. CDR1 MNHEY and CDR2 SMNVEV come from the germline V gene (reference sequence). The ends lost 6 bases at V and 1 base at J; junction bases unmatched: 3. This CDR3 is built from 14 residues.